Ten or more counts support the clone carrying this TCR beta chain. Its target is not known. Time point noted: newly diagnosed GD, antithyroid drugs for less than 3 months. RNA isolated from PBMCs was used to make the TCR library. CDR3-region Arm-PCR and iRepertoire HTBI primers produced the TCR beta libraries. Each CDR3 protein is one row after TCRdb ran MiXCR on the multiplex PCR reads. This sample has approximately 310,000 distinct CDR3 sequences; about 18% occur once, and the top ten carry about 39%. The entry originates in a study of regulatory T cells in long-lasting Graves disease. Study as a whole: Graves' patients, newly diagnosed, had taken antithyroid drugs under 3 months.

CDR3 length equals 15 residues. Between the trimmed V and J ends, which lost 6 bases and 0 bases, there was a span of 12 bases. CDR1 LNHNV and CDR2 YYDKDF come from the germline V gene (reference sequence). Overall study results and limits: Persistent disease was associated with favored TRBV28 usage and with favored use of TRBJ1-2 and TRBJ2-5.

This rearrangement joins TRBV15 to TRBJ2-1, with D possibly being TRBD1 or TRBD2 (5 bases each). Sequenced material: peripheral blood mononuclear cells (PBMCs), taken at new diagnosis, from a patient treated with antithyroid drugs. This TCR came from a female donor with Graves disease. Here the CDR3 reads CATRAGTNSYNEQFF. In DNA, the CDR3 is TGTGCCACCAGGGCCGGGACGAACTCCTACAATGAGCAGTTCTTC.